This passage covers 9 T cell receptor beta chains from one sample sequenced in a study of read filtering for tumor transcriptome and immune sequencing (TCRdb year 2020). Sequencing used an Illumina HiSeq 4000. Starting from 350 to 500 ng RNA, TCR libraries were constructed with the Immunoverse kit using molecular barcoded adaptors that cover the alpha/delta and beta/gamma chains. The raw public data were reprocessed by TCRdb itself: fastp quality trimming at Q25, MiXCR clonotype calling, in-frame beta chains only. Every CDR3 protein is listed once, alongside the most common genes and DNA of its rows. Within this sample are more than 35,000 distinct CDR3 sequences, with roughly an eighth of them counted one time only. The ten most abundant clones make up 38% of the sample. Material: a population of CD138-negative cells sorted from bone marrow. This specimen's cell subset or site label, per the study, means: bone marrow mononuclear cells depleted of CD138+ plasma/myeloma cells by negative magnetic selection. These receptors originate from a donor at least 40 years old with multiple myeloma.

Concerning this clonotype: No conserved phenylalanine or tryptophan ends this CDR3, so it is likely a read error. The rearrangement joins TRBV5-1 to TRBJ2-2, with a tentative D call TRBD1 (5 bases). Germline CDR1 SGHRS, CDR2 YFSETQ. This CDR3 has 15 residues. Trimming removed 4 bases from V and 7 bases from J, with 17 bases in between. The CDR3 nucleotides are TGCGCCAGCAGCCTGGATAGGGGTGATGACGGGGAGCTGTTTCTT. It codes for CASSLDRGDDGELFL.

This clonotype was observed a few times. A much more abundant neighbour one base away suggests this may be a read error. The CDR3 sequence is CASGGGHGELFF. CDR3 nucleotide sequence: TGTGCCAGCGGGGGGGGCCACGGGGAGCTGTTTTTT. The chain has TRBV27 and TRBJ2-2; D perhaps matches TRBD2 (7 bases). This CDR3 spans 12 amino acids. V lost 8 bases, J lost 7 bases, and 11 bases lay in between. Per germline, CDR1 MNHEY and CDR2 SMNVEV (reference sequence).

In this sample, this clonotype turned up many times. This chain joins TRBV30 and TRBJ1-5; 10 bases line up with TRBD1. From germline, CDR1 is GTSNPN and CDR2 SVGIG (reference sequence). The V gene end was trimmed by 3 bases and the J gene end by 4 bases; junction bases not matched to a gene: 6. The CDR3 sequence is 15 residues long. The CDR3: CAWRRGQGSNQPQHF. The DNA of the CDR3 is TGTGCCTGGAGGCGGGGACAGGGGTCGAATCAGCCCCAGCATTTT.

At least ten counts were recorded for this clonotype. The V call is TRBV7-8, the J call TRBJ2-7, with D hard to call. Germline CDR1 and CDR2: SGHVS and FQNEAQ. The CDR3 totals 14 residues. Trimming took 6 bases from V and 3 from J, leaving 15 bases between them. CDR3 coding DNA: TGTGCCAGCAGAGCCGACCGCTCCGACTACGAGCAGTACTTC. It is translated as CASRADRSDYEQYF.

This clonotype has a count of ten or more. The chain recombines TRBV6-5 with TRBJ2-6; tentative D call: TRBD1 (6 bases). The V end lost 0 bases, the J end lost 2 bases, and 8 bases lay between the germline ends. Germline values: CDR1 MNHEY, CDR2 SVGAGI. The CDR3 spans 16 residues. CDR3 bases: TGTGCCAGCAGTTACTCCAACAGGGCTGGGGCCAACGTCCTGACTTTC. Translated, it gives CASSYSNRAGANVLTF.

This clonotype came up once. The junction differs from germline at one of its ends, possibly a read error. The chain combines TRBV20-1 with TRBJ2-1; tentatively, D is TRBD1 (5 bases). Looked up from germline, CDR1 is DFQATT and CDR2 is SNEGSKA (reference sequence). The CDR3 loop spans 13 amino acids. DNA of the CDR3: TGCGATGCTAGAGTAGCAGGGTGCAATGAGCAGTCCTTC. Translation gives CDARVAGCNEQSF.

This clonotype came up once. V and J are TRBV20-1 and TRBJ2-1, with D maybe TRBD1 (5 bases). Trimming removed 1 base at V and 14 bases at J, with 12 bases between. Germline CDR1 and CDR2: DFQATT and SNEGSKA (reference sequence). The CDR3 is made up of 11 amino acids. CDR3 sequence (DNA): TGCAGTGCTAGAGTAGCAGGGTACAAGTTCTTC. Its protein product is CSARVAGYKFF.

The V and J genes are TRBV5-4 and TRBJ2-1; D ambiguous. Between the trimmed V and J ends, which lost 3 bases and 4 bases, there was a span of 5 bases. CDR3 size: 12 residues. Germline CDR1 reads SGHNT; CDR2 reads YYREEE (reference sequence). The CDR3 coding sequence is TGTGCCAGCAGCTGGTATTACAATGAGCAGTTCTTC. This translates into CASSWYYNEQFF.

This clonotype has ten or more counts. V and J are TRBV10-3 and TRBJ2-3, with D unresolved. This CDR3 has 14 amino acids. V dropped 3 bases and J dropped 1 base, with 8 bases sitting between them. The V gene's germline CDR1 is ENHRY and CDR2 SYGVKD. The CDR3 region is CAISEGPRTDTQYF. DNA for the CDR3: TGTGCCATCAGTGAAGGGCCTCGCACAGATACGCAGTATTTT.